Shown below are 5 T cell receptor beta chains from a single sample sequenced in a study of somatic mutations in cytotoxic T cells in rheumatoid arthritis. TCRdb's table, derived via immunoSEQ multiplex PCR, lists solely in-frame clones and lacks some. The sample yields roughly 20,000 clones, approximately 80% seen once. The specimen sequenced was CD8+ T cells sorted from blood. All receptors derive from an adult with rheumatoid arthritis.

The gene calls are TRBV5-1 and TRBJ1-2, with a possible D match to TRBD1 (6 bases). Germline lookup yields CDR1 SGHRS and CDR2 YFSETQ. V lost 3 bases and J lost 4, with 16 bases in between. CDR3 length: 15 residues. CDR3 in amino acids: CASSSTQGKLYGYTF. In DNA form, the CDR3 reads TGCGCCAGCAGCTCCACGCAGGGGAAGCTCTATGGCTACACCTTC.

This chain connects TRBV4-1 to TRBJ2-2; 8 bases line up with TRBD2. The CDR3 is made up of 16 amino acids. The germline V gene encodes CDR1 MGHRA and CDR2 YSYEKL. Germline trimming cut 4 bases from V and 4 bases from J; bases unmatched to any gene: 8. CDR3 in amino acids: CASSRRAGDGTGELFF. Here the CDR3 DNA reads TGCGCCAGCAGCCGACGAGCGGGAGATGGCACCGGGGAGCTGTTTTTT.

A word on this clone: The same CDR3 also results from other DNA sequences found in this sample. The CDR3 DNA follows: TGTGCCTGGAGTGCGGGACAGGGCCGACAGCCCCAGCATTTT. Amino acids: CAWSAGQGRQPQHF. The chain uses TRBV30 and TRBJ1-5, with 9 bases matching TRBD1. The CDR3 consists of 14 residues. V was clipped by 1 base and J by 7 bases; unmatched bases: 5. Germline CDR1 reads GTSNPN; CDR2 reads SVGIG (reference sequence).

As for this clone: The same CDR3 also results from other DNA sequences found in this sample. This chain connects TRBV29-1 to TRBJ2-7, with a possible D match to TRBD2 (5 bases). Germline CDR1 reads SQVTM; CDR2 reads ANQGSEA. This CDR3 comprises 11 residues. V lost 4 bases, J lost 3 bases, and 7 bases lay in between. CDR3 region: CSVARDYEQYF. The CDR3 DNA reads TGCAGCGTTGCCCGGGACTACGAGCAGTACTTC.

The rearrangement links TRBV5-6 to TRBJ2-5; 7 nucleotides agree with TRBD1. The CDR3 runs 15 residues. J lost 2 bases, V lost 0 bases, and 4 bases had no gene match. Germline-derived CDR1 and CDR2 are SGHDT and YYEEEE. The DNA of the CDR3 is TGTGCCAGCAGCTTGGGGGGGACAGCGCAAGAGACCCAGTACTTC. Translation: CASSLGGTAQETQYF.